Listed below are T cell receptor beta chains from one sample, sequenced in a study of CD8 T cells in Susac syndrome. In TCRdb, the immunoSEQ multiplex PCR reads were re-called with MiXCR into one record per CDR3 protein. Of about 130,000 distinct CDR3 sequences listed, 65% to 90% are singletons. Specimen: CD8+ T cells from PBMCs. The receptors come from a human donor with multiple sclerosis. The conserved cysteine and the conserved F or W are not part of the CDR3 here.

>TRBJ1-2|TRBV5-1
ASSSNQGGTDYGYT
>TRBJ2-1|TRBV28
ASSPAWRLTHGEQF
>TRBJ2-3|TRBV30
AWSGLAGAGGLRDTQY
>TRBJ1-2|TRBV3-1
ASSQPGQSFYGYT
>TRBJ2-3|TRBV6-6
ASSYLSDTDTQY
>TRBJ2-2|TRBV28
ASSLYRGFSGELF
>TRBJ1-1|TRBV6-2/TRBV6-3
ASSYPGTATEAF
>TRBJ2-2|TRBV12-3/TRBV12-4
ASIAGLYTGELF
>TRBJ2-3|TRBV5-6
ASTPTFFPDTDTQY
>TRBJ2-1|TRBV15
ATRDRENNEQF
>TRBJ1-5|TRBV5-5
ASSSHLQDYSNQPQH
>TRBJ2-1|TRBV20-1
SAIGLAGGPNEQF
>TRBJ1-4|TRBV13
ASSLGLQEHEKLF
>TRBJ2-7|TRBV12-3/TRBV12-4
ASSLALGGEQY
>TRBJ2-7|TRBV6-1
ASSEQFGGGAYYEQY
>TRBJ2-1|TRBV4-3
ASSQTLLVHEQF
>TRBJ1-1|TRBV5-1
ASSFLENTEAF
>TRBJ1-1|TRBV7-9
ASSGLGTEAF
>TRBJ2-6|TRBV5-4
ASSLTVAHRDESGANVLT
>TRBJ1-5|TRBV15
ATSRVLTGQGTQSNQPQH
>TRBJ1-1|TRBV5-5
ASSLYDGNTEAF
>TRBJ2-3|TRBV9
ASSGQFGTGFTDTQY
>TRBJ1-1|TRBV27
ASSLTGSLNTEAF
>TRBJ2-5|TRBV2
ASSDMKPGETQY
>TRBJ2-1|TRBV2
ASSEGAGLFLNEQF
>TRBJ1-1|TRBV7-9
ASSPGVITEAF
>TRBJ1-3|TRBV12-3/TRBV12-4
ASSLVGDAGNTIY
>TRBJ2-7|TRBV27
ASHELGQGVYEQY
>TRBJ2-2|TRBV6-5
ASSDSLGHELF
>TRBJ2-3|TRBV10-3
AITQGQGPDTQY
>TRBJ2-7|TRBV5-6
ASSLDLGRSYEQY
>TRBJ2-3|TRBV5-1
ASSLSSSTDTQY
>TRBJ1-1|TRBV30
AWNWGVSEAF
>TRBJ2-1|TRBV3-1
ASSQGWGLLYNEQF
>TRBJ1-1|TRBV5-6
ASSFTVGGTEAF
>TRBJ1-1|TRBV10-3
AMGDVMNTEAF
>TRBJ1-2|TRBV5-6
ASSLYSYDGYT
>TRBJ1-1|TRBV6-1
ASSDESWEAF
>TRBJ1-1|TRBV18
ASSPMNTEAF
>TRBJ2-7|TRBV7-9
ASSLGGAPAFYEQY
>TRBJ2-1|TRBV11-2
ASRGRLTGDEQF
>TRBJ2-1|TRBV12-3/TRBV12-4
ASSLPPSEEKFNEQF
>TRBJ1-5|TRBV6-1
ASIPISPGPRGPGNQPQH
>TRBJ1-2|TRBV6-1
ASSDKAGGIQAIYGYT
>TRBJ2-7|TRBV19
ASSLGQGIAYEQY